This note documents a single T cell receptor beta chain sequence. Its antigen is still unknown. A read error may produce the germline difference seen at one junction end. The repertoire was sequenced with immunoSEQ multiplex PCR; TCRdb's copy has only in-frame clones and lacks some. The data show 15,000 to 20,000 clones, about nine tenths seen once. This CDR3 region has 11 residues. The germline gives CDR1 MNHNS, CDR2 SASEGT. The data were obtained in a study of T cells in narcolepsy. Across the whole study: Healthy controls were enrolled alongside patients with narcolepsy type 1 or type 2. Study-wide findings and caveats: Autoreactive clone sequences were missing from some blood memory CD4+ repertoires.

The material sequenced was memory (CD45RA-) CD4+ T cells from blood. The gene calls are TRBV6-1 and TRBJ1-4; D remains ambiguous. The origin of this receptor is a human donor in good health. The chain's CDR3 is CASNPQSSEAF. The CDR3 DNA sequence: TGTGCCAGCAACCCCCAGAGTAGTGAAGCTTTT.